This T cell receptor (beta chain) came from a study of blood T cell repertoires in COVID-19 (TCRdb year 2020). Some background on the complete study: The collaborator samples originated in the United States, Italy and Spain and spanned the acute and convalescent phases of COVID-19. Samples were obtained from the ongoing ImmuneRACE study (first 160 participants) and from over a thousand subjects provided by 6 global collaborators. The material from the prospective study consisted of cDNA or gDNA derived from T cells, B-cell-depleted T cells, or PBMCs. The repertoires were made available in a free public database intended to serve as a resource for research on the immune response to SARS-CoV-2. Subjects who had been exposed to COVID-19, were actively infected with it, or had recovered from it provided the deeply sampled blood TCRbeta repertoires that made up the dataset. A de-identified subject ID, COVID-19 status, age in years and sex were almost always included in the sample metadata. Where available, HLA class I and class II types were taken from metadata supplied by the sample provider and were not determined by assay-based typing.

Results the study describes overall, beyond this receptor: The quantity of clinical and demographic metadata differed by source and by participant and was supplied without curation.

Each collaborating institution followed its own protocols to collect whole blood in K2EDTA tubes. For TCRbeta analysis, collaborators shipped samples as frozen whole blood, isolated PBMCs, or DNA extracted from either of those sample types. Details on this clone: Which antigen it targets is not known. No base-level quality is on record; no much larger clone is a single base apart.

The immunoSEQ Assay, a bias-controlled multiplex PCR, was used to amplify TCRbeta CDR3 regions from genomic DNA. In the original analysis: The number of nucleated cells in each sample was estimated by amplification of reference gene primers within the assay. To quantify the absolute abundance of each unique TCRbeta CDR3 rearrangement, sequence reads were collapsed and filtered. For each sample, productive Simpson clonality was calculated as the square root of Simpson's diversity index over productive rearrangements. Not all clones reach the TCRdb copy of this immuneACCESS table, which keeps in-frame sequences only. Checked studies attribute under half of the gap to unresolved V genes and leave the rest unexplained. V and J calls and clone size are those listed in that table; D and trimming were worked out from the DNA. This sample gives approximately 140,000 clones in total; approximately 86% of them show up just once. 2.5% to 4% of the sample comes from the top ten.

Looking up the germline V gene yields CDR1 MNHEY and CDR2 SVGAGI. Deletion took 7 bases off V and 4 bases off J, with a span of 19 bases between the germline ends. From the cysteine through the phenylalanine, the CDR3 covers 15 amino acids. The kept DNA is CDR3 alone, 45 bases in frame from the first base. This TCR derives from a man between 65 and 79 years old with acute or convalescent COVID-19. The sequence joins TRBV6-5 to TRBJ1-1; the D region possibly corresponds to TRBD1 (5 bases align). Sample: peripheral blood. CDR3 reads: CASTASAGFGTEAFF. In nucleotide form, the sequence is TGTGCCAGCACAGCGTCGGCAGGGTTCGGCACTGAAGCTTTCTTT.